This T cell receptor (beta chain) appears in the sequencing data of a study of cytomegalovirus exposure and HLA in healthy donors. A multiplex PCR was run with 60 Vbeta primers and 13 Jbeta primers. The table came from immunoSEQ multiplex PCR; TCRdb's copy has only in-frame clones and leaves some out. The sample records approximately 190,000 clones, around 80% being singletons. Germline lookup yields CDR1 LGHNA and CDR2 YSLEER. This CDR3 has 16 residues. The trim removed 1 base at V and 4 bases at J, leaving 8 bases unmatched. Sequencing was done on a sample of PBMCs. This receptor was taken from a man aged 40-49 years in good health and CMV-seropositive. The J gene is TRBJ1-1, the V gene TRBV4-3; the match to TRBD1 covers 8 bases. DNA of the CDR3: TGCGCCAGCAGCCAAGTCGTGGACAGGGCGGGCACTGAAGCTTTCTTT. Amino acid sequence: CASSQVVDRAGTEAFF.